The 23 T cell receptor beta chains below all came from one sample that was sequenced in a study of shared clonotypes between healthy human individuals. The method was immunoSEQ multiplex PCR; TCRdb's version includes in-frame clones alone and lacks a portion of them. The sample lists 2 million to 2.5 million clones; 85% to 95% were seen once. The sequenced sample consisted of naive CD4+ T cells from PBMCs. The subset denotes: CD45RA+ positively selected. The receptors were sampled from a man younger than 35 in good health. Some clones in this sample may be carry-over from other donors' samples.

This chain uses TRBV19 with TRBJ2-2, with D perhaps TRBD2 (5 bases). Deletions cut 6 bases from V and 1 base from J, with 12 bases between. This CDR3 is 15 amino acids long. Per germline, CDR1 LNHDA and CDR2 SQIVND (reference sequence). The CDR3 sequence: CASSSSTWNTGELFF. The CDR3 DNA is TGTGCCAGTAGCTCTAGCACCTGGAACACCGGGGAGCTGTTTTTT.

The chain is built from TRBV20-1 and TRBJ1-2, with D hard to call. The CDR3 consists of 11 residues. The V gene's germline CDR1 is DFQATT and CDR2 SNEGSKA (reference sequence). The germline V and J ends were trimmed by 3 bases and 5 bases, with 7 bases remaining between them. The CDR3 loop is CSASEGYGYTF. In nucleotides, the CDR3 is TGCAGTGCTAGTGAGGGTTATGGCTACACCTTC.

The rearrangement uses TRBV7-2 and TRBJ1-2; D call uncertain. The CDR3 contains 11 residues. Germline V gene lookup returns CDR1 SGHTA and CDR2 FQGNSA. V dropped 3 bases and J dropped 4 bases, with 3 bases sitting between them. CDR3 protein: CASSFGYGYTF. The CDR3 bases are TGTGCCAGCAGCTTCGGCTATGGCTACACCTTC.

V is TRBV4-2 and J is TRBJ2-2; 8 nucleotides match TRBD1. V gave up 4 bases and J gave up 7 bases; unmatched junction bases: 14. Germline V gene data show CDR1 as LGHNA and CDR2 as YNFKEQ. The CDR3 consists of 17 residues. CDR3 protein: CASSPREGQGLVGELFF. The CDR3 DNA reads as TGTGCCAGCAGCCCCAGGGAAGGACAGGGTTTGGTCGGGGAGCTGTTTTTT.

A single count supports this clone. The DNA is left out, because the CDR3 cannot be placed on it with certainty; the CDR3 is given as TCRdb lists it. The V gene is TRBV28, the J gene TRBJ2-6. Termini included, the CDR3 measures 19 amino acids. Germline-derived CDR1 and CDR2 are MDHEN and SYDVKM. CDR3 amino acids: CASSSSGPPHGSGANVLTF.

The gene calls are TRBV27 and TRBJ1-3; no firm D call. The CDR3 has 14 amino acids. Trimming stripped 4 bases from V and 0 bases from J, with 7 bases between. Per germline, CDR1 MNHEY and CDR2 SMNVEV (reference sequence). CDR3 residues: CASSSSYSGNTIYF. CDR3 DNA: TGTGCCAGCAGTTCCAGCTACTCTGGAAACACCATATATTTT.

The V call is TRBV7-2, the J call TRBJ2-1; D is perhaps TRBD1 (6 bases). Germline lookup yields CDR1 SGHTA and CDR2 FQGNSA. The germline V and J ends were trimmed by 1 base and 3 bases, with 16 bases remaining between them. CDR3 length equals 17 residues. Here the CDR3 DNA reads TGTGCCAGCAGCTTAGTTGGGACCGACAGGCGCTACAATGAGCAGTTCTTC. Amino acids: CASSLVGTDRRYNEQFF.

V usage is TRBV28 and J usage is TRBJ2-2, with TRBD1 as a possible D gene (6 bases). CDR3 size: 15 residues. CDR1 and CDR2 (germline): MDHEN, SYDVKM. V was shortened by 2 bases and J by 3 bases, with 10 bases between the two germline ends. DNA of the CDR3: TGTGCCAGCAGTTTAACCGGGACATACACCGGGGAGCTGTTTTTT. This codes for CASSLTGTYTGELFF. The entire variable domain, with the rest obtained from reference TRBV28 and TRBJ2-2, is as follows: DVKVTQSSRYLVKRTGEKVFLECVQDMDHENMFWYRQDPGLGLRLIYFSYDVKMKEKGDIPEGYSVSREKKERFSLILESASTNQTSMYLCASSLTGTYTGELFFGEGSRLTVL.

The chain couples TRBV19 to TRBJ1-2, with D hard to call. This CDR3 comprises 13 residues. CDR1 is LNHDA, CDR2 SQIVND, per germline (reference sequence). The ends were cut back, 10 bases at V and 8 bases at J, with 20 bases in the middle. CDR3 coding DNA: TGTGCCACCTACACGGGAGGACCTATAGGCTACACCTTC. Its translation: CATYTGGPIGYTF.

As for this clone: The sample contains more than one DNA sequence encoding this CDR3. CDR3 residues: CASSEGTVGGYTF. DNA of the CDR3: TGTGCCAGCAGCGAAGGGACAGTCGGGGGCTACACCTTC. This chain uses TRBV7-2 with TRBJ1-2, with 7 bases fitting TRBD1. V was pared by 5 bases and J by 8 bases, with 8 bases of the junction left unmatched. Germline assignment: CDR1 SGHTA and CDR2 FQGNSA. This CDR3 has 13 amino acids.

The chain couples TRBV4-1 to TRBJ2-3; no clear D. The CDR3 is 13 residues long. The V end was cut by 1 base, the J end by 6 bases, with 8 bases between. CDR1 MGHRA and CDR2 YSYEKL come from the germline V gene. The CDR3 here is CASSQAEVDTQYF. CDR3 DNA: TGCGCCAGCAGCCAAGCCGAAGTGGATACGCAGTATTTT.

This chain joins TRBV5-1 and TRBJ2-5; TRBD2 is a possible D gene (5 bases). There are 15 residues in the CDR3. The V end lost 0 bases, the J end lost 5 bases, and 14 bases lay between the germline ends. Per germline, CDR1 SGHRS and CDR2 YFSETQ. CDR3 amino acids: CASSLVAGVEETQYF. For the CDR3, the DNA is TGCGCCAGCAGCTTGGTTGCCGGGGTGGAGGAGACCCAGTACTTC.

The chain is built from TRBV6-6 and TRBJ1-2; D might be TRBD1 (6 bases). This CDR3 is 15 amino acids long. Trimming took 6 bases from V and 4 from J, leaving 18 bases between them. Germline CDR1 is MNHNY and CDR2 is SVGAGI (reference sequence). The CDR3 is CASSQPTGSGYGYTF. As DNA, the CDR3 is TGTGCCAGCAGCCAACCCACAGGGTCAGGCTATGGCTACACCTTC.

V is TRBV28 and J is TRBJ2-7; D assignment may be TRBD1 or TRBD2 (6 bases each). Germline-derived CDR1 and CDR2 are MDHEN and SYDVKM. The CDR3 sequence is 13 residues long. V lost 8 bases and J 4 bases, leaving 15 bases between the germline ends. The CDR3 region is CASEGGGTYEQYF. CDR3 coding DNA: TGTGCCAGCGAAGGGGGAGGAACGTACGAGCAGTACTTC.

For this clone: Distinct nucleotide sequences in the sample also encode this CDR3. This chain links TRBV30 with TRBJ1-1, with 8 bases aligning to TRBD1. V was clipped by 0 bases and J by 1 base; unmatched bases: 4. Germline values: CDR1 GTSNPN, CDR2 SVGIG (reference sequence). The CDR3 is 15 residues long. The CDR3 DNA sequence: TGTGCCTGGAGTGTACTAGGACAGGGGAACACTGAAGCTTTCTTT. Its translation is CAWSVLGQGNTEAFF.

In its sample, this clone was seen once. Distinct nucleotide sequences in the sample also encode this CDR3. The chain joins TRBV10-3 to TRBJ1-1; weak D call: TRBD1 (5 bases). CDR1 and CDR2 (germline): ENHRY, SYGVKD. Trimming removed 3 bases from V and 2 bases from J, with 10 bases in between. The CDR3 length is 14 residues. The CDR3 reads CAISETGRNTEAFF. CDR3 bases: TGTGCCATCAGTGAAACAGGCCGCAACACTGAAGCTTTCTTT.

The chain combines TRBV6-5 with TRBJ2-5; 8 nucleotides agree with TRBD2. Germline values: CDR1 MNHEY, CDR2 SVGAGI. Trimming removed 2 bases from V and 1 base from J; junction bases left unmatched: 3. The CDR3 loop spans 15 amino acids. The CDR3 region has the DNA TGTGCCAGCAGTTACCCAGCGGGAGCCCAAGAGACCCAGTACTTC. It yields the protein CASSYPAGAQETQYF.

This chain links TRBV5-4 with TRBJ2-3; D is perhaps TRBD2 (6 bases). V shed 0 bases and J shed 2 bases, with 10 bases lying between them. From germline, CDR1 is SGHNT and CDR2 YYREEE (reference sequence). This CDR3 contains 15 residues. The CDR3 loop reads CASSLGGTHTDTQYF. Here the CDR3 DNA reads TGTGCCAGCAGCTTGGGCGGGACCCACACAGATACGCAGTATTTT.

CDR3 region: CASKWDEGTQYF. In nucleotides, the CDR3 is TGTGCCAGCAAATGGGACGAAGGTACGCAGTATTTT. This chain uses TRBV6-6 with TRBJ2-3; D may correspond to TRBD1 or TRBD2 (5 bases each). The ends were cut back, 7 bases at V and 8 bases at J, with 13 bases in the middle. CDR1 MNHNY and CDR2 SVGAGI come from the germline V gene (reference sequence). CDR3 length equals 12 residues.

The V and J genes are TRBV5-1 and TRBJ2-2; D might be TRBD1 (6 bases). Per the germline V gene, CDR1 is SGHRS and CDR2 is YFSETQ. The CDR3 runs 14 residues. Deletions cut 4 bases from V and 6 bases from J, with 13 bases between. The CDR3 DNA reads TGCGCCAGCAGCCTACAGGGTGGGGCCGGGGAGCTGTTTTTT. It encodes CASSLQGGAGELFF.

To note about this clone: Distinct nucleotide sequences in the sample also encode this CDR3. The chain couples TRBV6-1 to TRBJ1-5; the match to TRBD1 covers 7 bases. Germline V CDR1 and CDR2: MNHNS, SASEGT. The J segment lost 1 base and the V segment lost 6 bases, leaving 6 bases of the junction unmatched. This CDR3 region has 15 residues. The CDR3 DNA sequence: TGTGCCAGCAGCCTAATCAGGGGGAGCAATCAGCCCCAGCATTTT. Encoded protein: CASSLIRGSNQPQHF.

The chain carries TRBV7-6 and TRBJ2-3; 10 bases align to TRBD2. CDR3 length: 15 residues. CDR1 is SGHVS and CDR2 is FNYEAQ in the germline V gene. With 9 bases clipped from V and 1 base from J, the junction kept 7 bases outside the gene matches. This CDR3 is CASTSGAAGTDTQYF. CDR3 nucleotides: TGTGCCAGTACTAGCGGGGCCGCCGGCACAGATACGCAGTATTTT.

The CDR3 DNA follows: TGTGCCAGCAGCAGAGGAGATGAGGGGACCAATACGCAGTATTTT. Protein: CASSRGDEGTNTQYF. The chain links TRBV28 to TRBJ2-3; D is possibly TRBD1 or TRBD2 (5 bases each). The ends were cut back, 6 bases at V and 7 bases at J, with 20 bases in the middle. The V gene's germline CDR1 is MDHEN and CDR2 SYDVKM. The CDR3 consists of 15 residues. The variable domain in full, with the rest retrieved from reference TRBV28 and TRBJ2-3, is DVKVTQSSRYLVKRTGEKVFLECVQDMDHENMFWYRQDPGLGLRLIYFSYDVKMKEKGDIPEGYSVSREKKERFSLILESASTNQTSMYLCASSRGDEGTNTQYFGPGTRLTVL.